The 25 T cell receptor beta chains below were found in one sample sequenced in a study of cytomegalovirus exposure and HLA in healthy donors (dated by TCRdb to about 2017). Library construction relied on the immunoSEQ multiplex PCR assay. TCRdb's version of the immuneACCESS table is confined to in-frame rearrangements and falls short of the full clone set. An unresolved V gene accounts for under half of the shortfall where checked; the remainder is of unknown origin. Counted in this sample were approximately 160,000 clones; 95% to 96% of them appeared once. The ten largest make up 0.89% of the sample. The sequencing input was PBMCs. The receptors come from a woman between 18 and 30 years old in good health and CMV-seronegative.

The genes are TRBV5-4 and TRBJ1-1, with D maybe TRBD1 (5 bases). The ends were cut back, 4 bases at V and 8 bases at J, with 12 bases in the middle. The germline V gene has CDR1 SGHNT and CDR2 YYREEE (reference sequence). This CDR3 has 12 residues. DNA of the CDR3: TGTGCCAGCAGCACGGATAGGACAGAAGCTTTCTTT. Its translation is CASSTDRTEAFF.

Here the CDR3 DNA reads TGTGCCAGCAGTGGTCCTAGGGACAGGGTAGGGTCCACCGGCTACACCTTC. This sequence encodes CASSGPRDRVGSTGYTF. The chain joins TRBV6-1 to TRBJ1-2, with 9 bases matching TRBD1. Trimming cost V 4 bases and J 8 bases; bases outside gene matches: 17. From germline, CDR1 is MNHNS and CDR2 SASEGT. This CDR3 is built from 17 residues.

The chain carries TRBV9 and TRBJ1-2; D possibly corresponds to TRBD1 (5 bases). The germline V and J ends were trimmed by 4 bases and 5 bases, with 9 bases remaining between them. Germline assignment: CDR1 SGDLS and CDR2 YYNGEE. The CDR3 is made up of 12 amino acids. CDR3 loop: CASSFGGYGYTF. In DNA, the CDR3 is TGTGCCAGCAGCTTTGGGGGGTATGGCTACACCTTC. Together with reference TRBV9 and TRBJ1-2, the CDR3 gives the full variable domain: DSGVTQTPKHLITATGQRVTLRCSPRSGDLSVYWYQQSLDQGLQFLIQYYNGEERAKGNILERFSAQQFPDLHSELNLSSLELGDSALYFCASSFGGYGYTFGSGTRLTVV.

The chain couples TRBV19 to TRBJ2-7; TRBD1 agrees at 7 bases. This CDR3 is built from 15 residues. Germline V lookup: CDR1 LNHDA, CDR2 SQIVND (reference sequence). With V trimmed by 8 bases and J by 6 bases, 16 bases remained unmatched. The CDR3 here is CASSQTGAGLAEQYF. In DNA form, the CDR3 reads TGTGCCAGTTCCCAAACAGGGGCCGGATTGGCCGAGCAGTACTTC.

This sequence joins TRBV18 and TRBJ2-7; 7 positions match TRBD1. After removal of 2 bases from V and 6 bases from J, the junction contained 4 bases not matched to a gene. The CDR3 covers 13 residues. Germline V gene lookup returns CDR1 KGHSH and CDR2 LQKENI. The CDR3 DNA sequence: TGTGCCAGCTCACCAGAATCAGGGGGCGAGCAGTACTTC. Protein: CASSPESGGEQYF.

The chain has TRBV7-8 and TRBJ2-2; weak D call: TRBD1 (6 bases). Germline-derived CDR1 and CDR2 are SGHVS and FQNEAQ. V lost 8 bases and J lost 0, with 16 bases in between. This CDR3 has 16 amino acids. The CDR3 nucleotides are TGTGCCAGCGGGGGCAGATTCCTTTCGAACACCGGGGAGCTGTTTTTT. Protein product: CASGGRFLSNTGELFF.

As regards this clone: The sample has other DNA sequences that encode this CDR3 too. This sequence joins TRBV5-1 and TRBJ1-1; tentative D call: TRBD1 (6 bases). Germline CDR1 SGHRS, CDR2 YFSETQ. V lost 4 bases to trimming and J lost 0 bases, with 10 bases between them. The CDR3 is made up of 14 amino acids. In DNA, the CDR3 is TGCGCCAGCAGCACTGGACAGATGAACACTGAAGCTTTCTTT. It translates to CASSTGQMNTEAFF. The full variable domain, its missing parts supplied by reference TRBV5-1 and TRBJ1-1, is KAGVTQTPRYLIKTRGQQVTLSCSPISGHRSVSWYQQTPGQGLQFLFEYFSETQRNKGNFPGRFSGRQFSNSRSEMNVSTLELGDSALYLCASSTGQMNTEAFFGQGTRLTVV.

This clone occurred once. The chain carries TRBV2 and TRBJ1-1; 11 nucleotides line up with TRBD1. In germline, CDR1 is SNHLY, CDR2 FYNNEI. The CDR3 is 15 residues long. The junction had 3 bases not matched to a gene; V was cut back by 6 bases and J by 0 bases. The CDR3 DNA follows: TGTGCCAGCAGCCGGACAGGGGGCATGAACACTGAAGCTTTCTTT. It is translated as CASSRTGGMNTEAFF.

This clone has only one observation. This rearrangement joins TRBV5-1 to TRBJ2-5; D possibly corresponds to TRBD2 (7 bases). CDR3 length: 15 amino acids. V lost 0 bases and J lost 4, with 13 bases in between. Germline CDR1 is SGHRS and CDR2 is YFSETQ. This CDR3 is CASSLGGGQGETQYF. CDR3 nucleotides: TGCGCCAGCAGCTTGGGGGGGGGCCAGGGAGAGACCCAGTACTTC.

The chain couples TRBV25-1 to TRBJ2-3, with TRBD2 matching over 9 bases. Per germline, CDR1 MGHDK and CDR2 SYGVNS. The CDR3 contains 17 residues. With 1 base clipped from V and 3 bases from J, the junction kept 8 bases outside the gene matches. CDR3 DNA sequence: TGTGCCAGCAGTGAATGGGGGCGGGGGGGCCGGACAGATACGCAGTATTTT. It yields the protein CASSEWGRGGRTDTQYF. The variable domain in full, with the rest retrieved from reference TRBV25-1 and TRBJ2-3, is EADIYQTPRYLVIGTGKKITLECSQTMGHDKMYWYQQDPGMELHLIHYSYGVNSTEKGDLSSESTVSRIRTEHFPLTLESARPSHTSQYLCASSEWGRGGRTDTQYFGPGTRLTVL.

The chain joins TRBV6-4 to TRBJ1-2; D unresolved. V gave up 0 bases and J gave up 7 bases, with 6 bases separating them. The CDR3 loop spans 12 amino acids. Germline CDR1 reads MRHNA; CDR2 reads SNTAGT. CDR3 DNA: TGTGCCAGCAGTGACTCGAGATCTGGCTACACCTTC. Translating it yields CASSDSRSGYTF.

The V and J genes are TRBV7-2 and TRBJ2-5; D is undetermined. The germline CDR1 and CDR2 sequences are SGHTA and FQGNSA. This CDR3 comprises 17 residues. V was trimmed by 1 base and J by 3 bases, leaving 18 bases between them. The CDR3 sequence is CASSLEPTIRTKETQYF. Here the CDR3 DNA reads TGTGCCAGCAGCTTAGAGCCTACGATTCGAACCAAAGAGACCCAGTACTTC.

This rearrangement joins TRBV7-3 to TRBJ1-1, with D maybe TRBD1 (5 bases). Germline V gives CDR1 SGHTA, CDR2 FQGTGA. This CDR3 is built from 14 residues. V gave up 1 base and J gave up 5 bases, with 11 bases separating them. This chain's CDR3 is CASSLSPGGTEAFF. Written as DNA, the CDR3 is TGTGCCAGCAGCTTAAGCCCGGGGGGGACTGAAGCTTTCTTT.

Here the CDR3 reads CASSSRGLSTDTQYF. The CDR3 DNA is TGCGCCAGCAGCTCCAGGGGGCTCAGCACAGATACGCAGTATTTT. The rearrangement joins TRBV5-1 to TRBJ2-3, with 8 bases matching TRBD1. The CDR3 has 15 residues. From germline, CDR1 is SGHRS and CDR2 YFSETQ. With V trimmed by 3 bases and J by 0 bases, 3 bases remained unmatched.

The chain uses TRBV7-9 and TRBJ2-1; D perhaps matches TRBD1 (5 bases). The CDR3 extends over 15 amino acids. V was pared by 4 bases and J by 5 bases, with 15 bases between. Germline V gene sequence: CDR1 SEHNR, CDR2 FQNEAQ (reference sequence). CDR3 DNA sequence: TGTGCCAGCAGCTCGCAAGGGGTGCTAAACAATGAGCAGTTCTTC. This translates into CASSSQGVLNNEQFF.

The V gene is TRBV29-1, the J gene TRBJ2-1; 9 positions match TRBD1. V dropped 1 base and J dropped 9; count of bases not matched to a gene: 10. The CDR3 sequence is 15 residues long. The germline CDR1 and CDR2 sequences are SQVTM and ANQGSEA. The CDR3 spells CSVEGRTGEVGEQFF. CDR3 in DNA: TGCAGCGTTGAAGGTAGGACAGGGGAAGTGGGTGAGCAGTTCTTC.

The DNA for the CDR3 is TGTGCCAGCAGCGGAACAGGGCAGGGATCCTACAATGAGCAGTTCTTC. Protein: CASSGTGQGSYNEQFF. The rearrangement uses TRBV9 and TRBJ2-1; maybe TRBD1 (6 bases). This CDR3 comprises 16 residues. V was trimmed by 3 bases and J by 1 base, leaving 14 bases between them. Germline values: CDR1 SGDLS, CDR2 YYNGEE.

This chain connects TRBV4-1 to TRBJ1-2; tentatively, D is TRBD1 (5 bases). CDR3 length: 15 amino acids. From germline, CDR1 is MGHRA and CDR2 YSYEKL. Trimming cost V 3 bases and J 1 base, with 12 bases left between them. The CDR3 coding sequence is TGCGCCAGCAGCCAGGTAGGCGACAGTAACTATGGCTACACCTTC. This gives the protein CASSQVGDSNYGYTF.

This chain joins TRBV30 and TRBJ2-7; a possible D gene is TRBD1 (6 bases). Trimming pared 2 bases from V and 3 bases from J, leaving 17 bases between. The CDR3 runs 15 residues. The V gene's germline CDR1 is GTSNPN and CDR2 SVGIG (reference sequence). This chain's CDR3 is CAWSTTGLHLYEQYF. CDR3 nucleotide sequence: TGTGCCTGGAGTACAACAGGGCTGCATCTCTACGAGCAGTACTTC.

The V call is TRBV6-6, the J call TRBJ1-2; 7 nucleotides agree with TRBD1. CDR1 MNHNY and CDR2 SVGAGI come from the germline V gene (reference sequence). This CDR3 has 15 amino acids. The V segment lost 4 bases and the J segment 4 bases; nucleotides outside the gene matches: 9. CDR3 bases: TGTGCCAGCAGTTTGGATCCGACAGGGCCCTATGGCTACACCTTC. The encoded protein is CASSLDPTGPYGYTF.

This clone was found once. The chain couples TRBV4-3 to TRBJ2-1, with TRBD2 matching over 9 bases. CDR3 size: 15 residues. Germline V gene lookup returns CDR1 LGHNA and CDR2 YSLEER. V gave up 4 bases and J gave up 6 bases; unmatched junction bases: 7. The CDR3 spells CASSPGVAGVNEQFF. Written as DNA, the CDR3 is TGCGCCAGCAGCCCGGGGGTAGCGGGGGTCAATGAGCAGTTCTTC.

The chain recombines TRBV15 with TRBJ2-2; maybe TRBD2 (5 bases). V dropped 0 bases and J dropped 5 bases, with 10 bases sitting between them. Germline-derived CDR1 and CDR2 are LNHNV and YYDKDF (reference sequence). The CDR3 is 15 amino acids. CDR3 sequence (DNA): TGTGCCACCAGCAGAGATCGAGGGAGAACCGGGGAGCTGTTTTTT. Protein sequence: CATSRDRGRTGELFF.

The chain uses TRBV18 and TRBJ1-5; D ambiguous. The CDR3 spans 16 residues. Germline V lookup: CDR1 KGHSH, CDR2 LQKENI. Deletions cut 6 bases from V and 0 bases from J, with 15 bases between. In DNA form, the CDR3 reads TGTGCCAGCTCGAGGGAGGGATTAGCTAGCAATCAGCCCCAGCATTTT. This sequence encodes CASSREGLASNQPQHF.

This chain uses TRBV19 with TRBJ1-2; no firm D call. V lost 7 bases, J lost 8 bases, and 11 bases lay in between. The CDR3 has 11 residues. The germline V gene encodes CDR1 LNHDA and CDR2 SQIVND (reference sequence). In DNA form, the CDR3 reads TGTGCCAGTAAAGCCCCTGTCGGCTACACCTTC. Protein product: CASKAPVGYTF.

As DNA, the CDR3 is TGCGCCAGCAGCGCGGGACTAGCGGGACCAACCTACGAGCAGTACTTC. It yields the protein CASSAGLAGPTYEQYF. The chain recombines TRBV4-1 with TRBJ2-7; 13 positions agree with TRBD2. CDR3 length: 16 amino acids. Germline trimming cut 5 bases from V and 2 bases from J; bases unmatched to any gene: 6. Per the germline V gene, CDR1 is MGHRA and CDR2 is YSYEKL.